The 5 T cell receptor beta chains listed next were all sequenced from one sample in a study of T cells in Graves' hyperthyroidism and ophthalmopathy. Amplified TCR beta CDR3 regions derived from RNA transcripts. A set of HTBI primers served as the primers for a first-round RT-PCR of the TCR CDR3. TCRdb reanalysed the multiplex PCR reads using MiXCR and keeps one entry per CDR3 protein. Of hundreds of thousands of distinct CDR3 sequences detected, roughly a sixth appear once; the ten largest clones hold around a sixth. Sequencing used blood. Receptors were obtained from a woman aged 18-35 years with Graves' hyperthyroidism.

The sample holds many counts of this clonotype. The V and J genes are TRBV4-3 and TRBJ1-1; TRBD1 is a possible D gene (5 bases). Germline CDR1 and CDR2: LGHNA and YSLEER. The CDR3 covers 15 residues. V was trimmed by 0 bases and J by 4 bases, leaving 12 bases between them. The DNA of the CDR3 is TGCGCCAGCAGCCAAGATCGTCGGAGGGGCACTGAAGCTTTCTTT. Its translation is CASSQDRRRGTEAFF.

This clonotype appeared a few times. The V call is TRBV29-1, the J call TRBJ2-1; D may match TRBD1 or TRBD2 (5 bases each). Germline loops: CDR1 SQVTM, CDR2 ANQGSEA. The CDR3 runs 14 residues. V dropped 6 bases and J dropped 2 bases, with 14 bases sitting between them. The CDR3 loop is CSVSTGRTYNEQFF. For the CDR3, the DNA is TGCAGCGTATCGACGGGACGAACCTACAATGAGCAGTTCTTC.

The rearrangement joins TRBV9 to TRBJ1-2; 7 nucleotides agree with TRBD1. This CDR3 has 13 amino acids. Germline V lookup: CDR1 SGDLS, CDR2 YYNGEE. With 0 bases clipped from V and 9 bases from J, the junction kept 5 bases outside the gene matches. Written as DNA, the CDR3 is TGTGCCAGCAGCGTAGAGGGGGCTATTAGCTACACCTTC. Encoded protein: CASSVEGAISYTF.

In its sample, this clonotype was seen a few times. The conserved final phenylalanine or tryptophan is absent from the CDR3, which likely points to a read error. This chain joins TRBV9 and TRBJ1-4, with D tentatively TRBD1 (6 bases). Germline V CDR1 and CDR2: SGDLS, YYNGEE. The CDR3 sequence is 16 residues long. V lost 3 bases and J lost 0, with 12 bases in between. The CDR3 is CASSGDRKATNEKLFV. In DNA, the CDR3 is TGTGCCAGCAGCGGCGACAGGAAAGCAACTAATGAAAAACTGTTTGTT.

The sample holds many counts of this clonotype. The chain links TRBV20-1 to TRBJ2-1; D perhaps matches TRBD2 (5 bases). From germline, CDR1 is DFQATT and CDR2 SNEGSKA (reference sequence). This CDR3 has 14 amino acids. Trimming stripped 7 bases from V and 0 bases from J, with 13 bases between. CDR3 loop: CSGVAGGSYNEQFF. The CDR3 coding sequence is TGCAGTGGGGTGGCGGGCGGCTCCTACAATGAGCAGTTCTTC.